Below, 32 T cell receptor beta chains from the same sample are listed, as sequenced in a study of shared clonotypes between healthy human individuals. Some clones are missing from TCRdb's copy, which holds only in-frame ones; the method was immunoSEQ multiplex PCR. The data contain about 2.5 million clones, less than 95% of them singletons. The sample comprised naive CD4+ T cells from PBMCs. Indicated subset: CD45RA+ positively selected. These receptors were collected from a man in his late teens or twenties in good health. Some clones in this sample may be carry-over from other donors' samples.

This clone was seen more than once but under ten times. The chain combines TRBV19 with TRBJ2-7, with 9 bases fitting TRBD1. From germline, CDR1 is LNHDA and CDR2 SQIVND (reference sequence). V lost 5 bases to trimming and J lost 2 bases; unmatched junction nucleotides: 4. CDR3 size: 14 residues. In DNA form, the CDR3 reads TGTGCCAGTAGTCCTACAGGGGGCCCCTACGAGCAGTACTTC. Translation: CASSPTGGPYEQYF.

V usage is TRBV27 and J usage is TRBJ2-5; TRBD1 matches 8 bases. Trimming at V came to 4 bases and at J to 2 bases, leaving 6 bases not matched to a gene. The CDR3 totals 15 residues. The germline CDR1 and CDR2 sequences are MNHEY and SMNVEV (reference sequence). This chain's CDR3 is CASSSPGTGQETQYF. The CDR3 bases are TGTGCCAGCAGTTCCCCCGGGACAGGACAAGAGACCCAGTACTTC.

Regarding this clone: Other DNA sequences in the sample encode the same CDR3. The V gene is TRBV18, the J gene TRBJ2-2; D possibly corresponds to TRBD1 (6 bases). V shed 3 bases and J shed 2 bases, with 7 bases lying between them. The CDR3 contains 14 residues. Germline CDR1 is KGHSH and CDR2 is LQKENI. The CDR3 DNA reads as TGTGCCAGCTCACCGGGACAAAACACCGGGGAGCTGTTTTTT. This encodes CASSPGQNTGELFF.

The chain is built from TRBV7-9 and TRBJ1-2; possibly TRBD1 for D (6 bases). The germline CDR1 and CDR2 sequences are SEHNR and FQNEAQ (reference sequence). The CDR3 runs 16 residues. The germline V and J ends were trimmed by 4 bases and 4 bases, with 19 bases remaining between them. In DNA, the CDR3 is TGTGCCAGCAGCTCGGAAAGTTGGACAGACCCCTATGGCTACACCTTC. Protein sequence: CASSSESWTDPYGYTF. The full variable domain, completed using reference TRBV7-9 and TRBJ1-2, is DTGVSQNPRHKITKRGQNVTFRCDPISEHNRLYWYRQTLGQGPEFLTYFQNEAQLEKSRLLSDRFSAERPKGSFSTLEIQRTEQGDSAMYLCASSSESWTDPYGYTFGSGTRLTVV.

The chain couples TRBV30 to TRBJ1-2, with D uncertain. CDR3 length equals 14 residues. From germline, CDR1 is GTSNPN and CDR2 SVGIG (reference sequence). V was cut by 4 bases and J by 1 base, with 13 bases left in between. CDR3 residues: CAWTGPTFNYGYTF. Here the CDR3 DNA reads TGTGCCTGGACAGGACCAACTTTTAACTATGGCTACACCTTC. Variable domain in full (rest from reference TRBV30 and TRBJ1-2): SQTIHQWPATLVQPVGSPLSLECTVEGTSNPNLYWYRQAAGRGLQLLFYSVGIGQISSEVPQNLSASRPQDRQFILSSKKLLLSDSGFYLCAWTGPTFNYGYTFGSGTRLTVV.

The V and J genes are TRBV18 and TRBJ2-7; TRBD1 agrees at 9 bases. The germline gives CDR1 KGHSH, CDR2 LQKENI. Trimming at V came to 6 bases and at J to 6 bases, leaving 12 bases not matched to a gene. The CDR3 is made up of 15 amino acids. This CDR3 is CASSPTSGTGSEQYF. The CDR3 DNA is TGTGCCAGCTCGCCGACGTCCGGGACAGGGAGCGAGCAGTACTTC.

This chain connects TRBV25-1 to TRBJ2-3, with TRBD1 identical over 9 bases. Germline V gives CDR1 MGHDK, CDR2 SYGVNS. The CDR3 covers 15 residues. The J segment lost 4 bases and the V segment lost 8 bases, leaving 10 bases of the junction unmatched. Here the CDR3 reads CASRPGQGRADTQYF. The DNA for the CDR3 is TGTGCCAGCCGACCGGGACAGGGTCGGGCAGATACGCAGTATTTT.

The genes are TRBV5-1 and TRBJ2-7, with TRBD1 identical over 7 bases. The V segment lost 4 bases and the J segment 2 bases; nucleotides outside the gene matches: 9. Germline V CDR1 and CDR2: SGHRS, YFSETQ. The CDR3 is made up of 15 amino acids. For the CDR3, the DNA is TGCGCCAGCAGCGCCGCAGGGGGTTACACCTACGAGCAGTACTTC. This translates into CASSAAGGYTYEQYF.

The chain links TRBV4-1 to TRBJ1-1, with D possibly matching TRBD1 (6 bases). Germline loops: CDR1 MGHRA, CDR2 YSYEKL. With 1 base removed from V and 3 bases from J, the gap between germline ends came to 12 bases. The CDR3 runs to 15 residues. CDR3 loop: CASSQVSGVHTEAFF. The CDR3 bases are TGCGCCAGCAGCCAAGTCTCAGGGGTTCACACTGAAGCTTTCTTT.

This clone has only one observation. V usage is TRBV11-1 and J usage is TRBJ1-1, with D perhaps TRBD1 (5 bases). CDR3 size: 16 residues. Trimming removed 3 bases at V and 4 bases at J, with 18 bases between. The V gene's germline CDR1 is SGHAT and CDR2 FQDESV (reference sequence). The CDR3: CASSLARRLGGTEAFF. CDR3 nucleotide sequence: TGTGCCAGCAGCTTGGCCCGCCGTTTGGGGGGCACTGAAGCTTTCTTT.

The chain couples TRBV7-9 to TRBJ2-2; 12 positions agree with TRBD2. Germline V gives CDR1 SEHNR, CDR2 FQNEAQ (reference sequence). Trimming took 5 bases from V and 5 from J; bases not matched to a gene: 6. This CDR3 contains 16 residues. The chain's CDR3 is CASSIGLAGLTGELFF. The CDR3 coding sequence is TGTGCCAGCAGCATAGGACTAGCGGGACTTACCGGGGAGCTGTTTTTT.

The chain couples TRBV5-6 to TRBJ2-2; D is perhaps TRBD1 or TRBD2 (5 bases each). The CDR3 is 18 amino acids. The ends were cut back, 1 base at V and 1 base at J, with 17 bases in the middle. Germline V lookup: CDR1 SGHDT, CDR2 YYEEEE. CDR3 loop: CASSLKPGRGMNTGELFF. The CDR3 DNA reads TGTGCCAGCAGCTTGAAGCCGGGAAGGGGTATGAACACCGGGGAGCTGTTTTTT.

For this clone: Other DNA sequences from this sample encode an identical CDR3 as well. DNA for the CDR3: TGCGCCAGCAGCTTCGGACTAGCGGATTACAATGAGCAGTTCTTC. Its protein product is CASSFGLADYNEQFF. J is TRBJ2-1 and V is TRBV5-1; TRBD2 aligns across 10 bases. Germline assignment: CDR1 SGHRS and CDR2 YFSETQ. CDR3 length: 15 amino acids. The V and J ends lost 2 bases and 4 bases, in that order; junction bases with no gene match: 3.

The chain carries TRBV5-1 and TRBJ2-1, with 10 bases fitting TRBD1. This CDR3 is built from 15 residues. CDR1 SGHRS and CDR2 YFSETQ come from the germline V gene. Losses at the gene ends were 4 bases for V and 8 bases for J; bases not matched to a gene: 9. The CDR3 DNA sequence: TGCGCCAGCAGCGATAACGGACAGGGGGTCGATGAGCAGTTCTTC. Protein product: CASSDNGQGVDEQFF.

The chain has TRBV7-8 and TRBJ2-1, with 7 bases fitting TRBD2. V was clipped by 5 bases and J by 7 bases; unmatched bases: 11. Germline lookup yields CDR1 SGHVS and CDR2 FQNEAQ. This CDR3 region has 15 residues. CDR3 coding DNA: TGTGCCAGCAGCCCAAGGACTAGAAAGGAGAATGAGCAGTTCTTC. Translated, it gives CASSPRTRKENEQFF. Complete variable domain (other parts from reference TRBV7-8 and TRBJ2-1): GAGVSQSPRYKVAKRGQDVALRCDPISGHVSLFWYQQALGQGPEFLTYFQNEAQLDKSGLPSDRFFAERPEGSVSTLKIQRTQQEDSAVYLCASSPRTRKENEQFFGPGTRLTVL.

The table lists this clone with a count of one. This chain joins TRBV11-3 and TRBJ2-5; TRBD2 aligns across 7 bases. After removal of 1 base from V and 1 base from J, the junction contained 6 bases not matched to a gene. CDR1 is SGHNT and CDR2 is YENEEA in the germline V gene. The CDR3 runs 16 residues. The CDR3 region is CASSLGASGRQETQYF. The CDR3 DNA follows: TGTGCCAGCAGCTTAGGGGCTAGCGGCCGCCAAGAGACCCAGTACTTC.

The CDR3 spells CASSSSALETQYF. CDR3 nucleotides: TGTGCCAGCAGCTCCTCAGCATTAGAGACCCAGTACTTC. This chain uses TRBV7-9 with TRBJ2-5; D uncertain. The CDR3 loop spans 13 amino acids. Trimming shortened V by 4 bases and J by 4 bases, and 10 bases separated the two germline ends. Germline V CDR1 and CDR2: SEHNR, FQNEAQ (reference sequence).

Points on this clone: Different DNA sequences within this sample yield the same CDR3. The rearrangement links TRBV28 to TRBJ1-5; a weak D match, TRBD1 (6 bases). The CDR3 contains 18 residues. Germline V gene sequence: CDR1 MDHEN, CDR2 SYDVKM. Trimming pared 4 bases from V and 1 base from J, leaving 20 bases between. The CDR3 DNA sequence: TGTGCCAGCAGTTCACTCCGAGGACAGCTAAGGAGCAATCAGCCCCAGCATTTT. It encodes CASSSLRGQLRSNQPQHF.

The chain recombines TRBV2 with TRBJ2-2; 14 bases align to TRBD2. Germline V gene data show CDR1 as SNHLY and CDR2 as FYNNEI. The CDR3 extends over 15 amino acids. Unmatched junction bases numbered 1, after V lost 4 bases and J lost 6 bases. CDR3 in amino acids: CASSGLAGGPGELFF. CDR3 nucleotide sequence: TGTGCCAGCAGTGGACTAGCGGGAGGGCCCGGGGAGCTGTTTTTT.

The chain couples TRBV7-8 to TRBJ1-3, with D uncertain. CDR3 size: 16 residues. The germline CDR1 and CDR2 sequences are SGHVS and FQNEAQ. Trimming left V 0 bases short and J 0 bases short, with 9 bases between. The CDR3 sequence: CASSLASSSSGNTIYF. The CDR3 coding sequence is TGTGCCAGCAGCTTAGCGTCGTCGAGCTCTGGAAACACCATATATTTT.

The DNA for the CDR3 is TGTGCCAGCTCCCCGAGGAGAGGGACTGTAAACTCTGGAAACACCATATATTTT. Protein: CASSPRRGTVNSGNTIYF. The chain has TRBV18 and TRBJ1-3; D is possibly TRBD1 (5 bases). V lost 6 bases and J lost 0, with 21 bases in between. The CDR3 totals 18 residues. Germline CDR1 is KGHSH and CDR2 is LQKENI.

The rearrangement joins TRBV30 to TRBJ2-3, with 10 positions matching TRBD2. The length of the CDR3 is 14 residues. The germline V gene has CDR1 GTSNPN and CDR2 SVGIG (reference sequence). V dropped 7 bases and J dropped 6; count of bases not matched to a gene: 10. CDR3: CASGASGSYDTQYF. Written as DNA, the CDR3 is TGTGCCTCGGGGGCTAGCGGGAGTTACGATACGCAGTATTTT.

The genes are TRBV10-2 and TRBJ2-2; TRBD1 might be the D (6 bases). This CDR3 spans 16 amino acids. V dropped 3 bases and J dropped 4 bases, with 15 bases sitting between them. The germline V gene has CDR1 WSHSY and CDR2 SAAADI. The CDR3 region is CASSEPRGGGTGELFF. The DNA for the CDR3 is TGCGCCAGCAGTGAACCCAGGGGTGGAGGCACCGGGGAGCTGTTTTTT.

This chain connects TRBV7-3 to TRBJ2-3; the match to TRBD1 covers 9 bases. V gave up 5 bases and J gave up 6 bases; unmatched junction bases: 9. CDR1 and CDR2 from the germline V gene are SGHTA and FQGTGA. CDR3 length: 15 amino acids. This CDR3 reads CASSPGTGLLDTQYF. CDR3 DNA sequence: TGTGCCAGCAGCCCCGGGACAGGGCTCCTGGATACGCAGTATTTT.

This clone was recorded a few times. The chain employs TRBV2 and TRBJ1-5; TRBD1 aligns across 10 bases. CDR1 SNHLY and CDR2 FYNNEI come from the germline V gene. The CDR3 has 14 amino acids. V lost 5 bases to trimming and J lost 6 bases; unmatched junction nucleotides: 4. CDR3 protein: CASSTGTGVQPQHF. CDR3 nucleotide sequence: TGTGCCAGCAGTACCGGGACAGGGGTTCAGCCCCAGCATTTT. Using reference TRBV2 and TRBJ1-5 for the parts outside the CDR3, the full variable domain is EPEVTQTPSHQVTQMGQEVILRCVPISNHLYFYWYRQILGQKVEFLVSFYNNEISEKSEIFDDQFSVERPDGSNFTLKIRSTKLEDSAMYFCASSTGTGVQPQHFGDGTRLSIL.

The CDR3 protein is CASSGRGEQFF. The CDR3 region has the DNA TGTGCCAGCAGCGGTAGGGGCGAGCAGTTCTTC. The chain recombines TRBV6-5 with TRBJ2-1; D may be TRBD1 (5 bases). Germline V lookup: CDR1 MNHEY, CDR2 SVGAGI. Trimming stripped 6 bases from V and 10 bases from J, with 10 bases between. The CDR3 is 11 residues long.

On this clone itself: Other DNA sequences in this specimen translate into the identical CDR3. The chain recombines TRBV7-9 with TRBJ2-5, with 7 bases that match TRBD1. The CDR3 runs 13 residues. J was trimmed by 4 bases and V by 5 bases; bases with no gene match: 4. CDR1 is SEHNR and CDR2 is FQNEAQ in the germline V gene (reference sequence). CDR3 sequence (DNA): TGTGCCAGCAGCCTTACAGGGGCAGAGACCCAGTACTTC. Amino acid sequence: CASSLTGAETQYF.

The chain couples TRBV30 to TRBJ2-1; the match to TRBD2 covers 8 bases. V was pared by 0 bases and J by 8 bases, with 9 bases of the junction left unmatched. Germline-derived CDR1 and CDR2 are GTSNPN and SVGIG (reference sequence). The CDR3 length is 15 residues. The CDR3 sequence is CAWSVTSGRQDEQFF. The CDR3 nucleotides are TGTGCCTGGAGTGTCACAAGCGGGAGACAGGATGAGCAGTTCTTC.

The chain is built from TRBV18 and TRBJ2-5; 9 nucleotides align to TRBD1. CDR3 length: 14 residues. Trimming took 3 bases from V and 5 from J; bases not matched to a gene: 4. The germline CDR1 and CDR2 sequences are KGHSH and LQKENI. The CDR3 sequence: CASSPDRGGETQYF. The CDR3 coding sequence is TGTGCCAGCTCACCGGACAGGGGAGGCGAGACCCAGTACTTC.

J is TRBJ1-2 and V is TRBV28; D may be TRBD1 (5 bases). V dropped 4 bases and J dropped 4 bases, with 13 bases sitting between them. This CDR3 comprises 14 residues. The germline V gene has CDR1 MDHEN and CDR2 SYDVKM. CDR3 DNA sequence: TGTGCCAGCAGTTCCGGGGGAGGGGTCTATGGCTACACCTTC. Amino acid sequence: CASSSGGGVYGYTF.

The rearrangement links TRBV28 to TRBJ2-7; perhaps TRBD2 as D (6 bases). This CDR3 region has 14 residues. CDR1 and CDR2 (germline): MDHEN, SYDVKM. V gave up 6 bases and J gave up 2 bases, with 14 bases separating them. Here the CDR3 reads CASRSPGGAYEQYF. The CDR3 nucleotides read TGTGCCAGCAGATCCCCCGGGGGAGCCTACGAGCAGTACTTC.

This chain uses TRBV6-6 with TRBJ2-5; TRBD1 might be the D (5 bases). The germline V gene encodes CDR1 MNHNY and CDR2 SVGAGI (reference sequence). V shed 2 bases and J shed 4 bases, with 17 bases lying between them. This CDR3 has 16 amino acids. CDR3 DNA: TGTGCCAGCAGTTACCCTGGCATTAAAAGGGGAGAGACCCAGTACTTC. Encoded protein: CASSYPGIKRGETQYF.